This T cell receptor beta chain was documented in a study of cytomegalovirus exposure and HLA in healthy donors (dated 2017 in TCRdb). Some background on the complete study: An earlier analysis of some 620 of the donors reported approximately 260 Gb of sequence data and around 110 million unique TCR beta sequences obtained from roughly 170 million T cells. A later analysis re-analyzed previously published TCR beta repertoires from hundreds of donors and added high-resolution HLA genotyping to study TCR occurrence patterns. About 280 gigabases of sequencing data and approximately 91 million unique TCR sequences made up an early release that covered over 550 HLA-typed donors. Donor age, sex, ethnicity and CMV serostatus were compiled alongside the repertoire data. Along with the approximately 700-subject first cohort, a separate validation cohort of over 90 different subjects was used. Rather than drawing on any new phenotypic data, the later analysis identified candidate immune exposures from TCR beta sequences and the way those sequences occurred across donors. An earlier analysis of some 600 of the donors applied high-throughput TCR beta sequencing to assess whether each TCR beta V gene segment acted as functional or pseudogenic. All discovery cohort repertoires had been generated using a single sequencing platform. Among around 400 genotyped donors of the cohort, an average of about 240,000 unique TCR beta nucleotide sequences was sequenced per donor, of which about 19% were non-productive. The aim of the study was to test whether cataloging public T cell receptors could identify signatures of past pathogen exposure. A later genetic analysis used genome-wide SNP genotypes for 398 of the 666 donors, treating that subset as a discovery cohort. Of the roughly 410 genotyped donors, 75% to 85% were placed in the genetic ancestry cluster associated with self-reported Caucasian donors. Typing coverage differed by locus: A, B, C, DRB1 and DQB1 were typed in about 620-630 donors, DQA1 in 522, DPA1 in around 610, and DPB1 in 472. HLA typing included class I and class II loci at four-digit resolution. A few DR-DQ haplotypes were treated as single units for association and clustering because of strong linkage in the cohort. The study combined high-throughput TCR immunosequencing, statistical association of individual TCRs with disease status, and machine learning to predict cytomegalovirus infection status. Using immunosequencing, the study profiled T cell repertoires from 666 subjects and related those repertoires to cytomegalovirus serostatus.

As regards this clone: Its antigen specificity is not known. It has no much larger one-base neighbor in the sample; base qualities were not kept.

Library preparation used the immunoSEQ multiplex PCR assay. For the multiplex PCR, a mixture combining 60 forward primers for TCR Vbeta segments and 13 reverse primers for TCR Jbeta segments was used. Amplification of the CDR3 region of rearranged TCR beta genes was performed with a multiplex PCR assay on genomic DNA. The Illumina HiSeq System was used to sequence the amplified TCR beta libraries as 87-base-pair reads. Per the authors' processing: In a later analysis, tens of millions of unique TCR beta chains were counted across the roughly 670 repertoires, and around 10 million of these chains were shared by at least two donors. Raw reads were error-corrected and collapsed into unique sequences by a nearest-neighbor algorithm in which closely related sequences were merged to remove PCR and sequencing errors. Alignment of CDR3 sequences to IMGT reference sequences was used to assign V, D and J gene segments. For a sequence to be retained, a match of at least six nucleotides was required to both a V gene segment and a J gene segment. Rearrangements were called productive when the CDR3 lacked stop codons and stayed in frame with V and J; all others were non-productive. CDR3 was defined according to IMGT convention as the region running from the second conserved V-encoded cysteine to the conserved J-encoded phenylalanine. In an earlier analysis of approximately 500 of the donors, sequences lacking an unambiguous match to a single V gene segment were excluded. An earlier analysis of roughly 590 of the donors called V segments functional above 56.7% productive rearrangements and segregating when the between-donor standard deviation exceeded 5%. A statistical classification framework was built to diagnose cytomegalovirus status from the catalog of TCR beta chain sequences. In a later analysis, TCR nucleotide sequences were compared against IMGT/GENE-DB human TR gene sequences so that V and J genes could be assigned. In a later analysis, CDR3 sequences and most-parsimonious VDJ recombination scenarios were assigned using the TCRdist pipeline. A later analysis defined each TCR beta chain by its CDR3 amino acid sequence plus V-gene family, and excluded reads lacking a unique V-gene family. A later analysis removed over 500 highly shared, low-generation-probability nucleotide sequences to deal with suspected cross-contamination and a sequencing artifact. In a later analysis, a clonal expansion index was calculated for each public chain from normalized within-repertoire ranks of inferred template counts. In a later analysis, generation probabilities were computed using a VDJ recombination model fitted to out-of-frame rearrangements, and the results were checked against IGoR. A later analysis scored TCR-TCR, TCR-HLA and TCR-CMV co-occurrence with hypergeometric tests, applying a repertoire-size bias correction to TCR pairs. A later analysis estimated false discovery rates by permuting HLA or CMV assignments 20 times. In a later analysis, co-occurring TCRs were grouped using DBSCAN, and TCRdist sequence similarity was added for clustering within HLA-allele-positive subsets. For co-occurrence clustering, repertoires with fewer than 30,000 or more than 120,000 public chains were excluded, along with roughly 5 repertoires with anomalous nucleotide sharing. TCRdb mirrors the immuneACCESS table, restricted to in-frame sequences. Some clones are absent from its copies; in checked studies, under half trace to an unresolved V gene, and the reason for the others is unknown. V and J calls and clone size are copied from that table; D and trimming were computed from the DNA. The table for this sample lists some 150,000 clones; around 79% of them were counted only once. The top ten hold roughly 2.8% of the sample.

The cohort comprised fewer than 750 healthy bone marrow donors. Cohort members were all nominally healthy when sampled, although unrecorded immune exposures were likely present. The donor was CMV seronegative and belonged to the group of 320 or so seronegative cohort members. A peripheral blood sample was provided by each donor, and peripheral blood mononuclear cells were used for TCR beta sequencing. The Qiagen DNeasy Blood Extraction Kit was used to extract genomic DNA from the blood cell samples. What the research found in general, with its limitations: A later analysis reported that several top co-occurrence clusters appeared linked to parvovirus B19, influenza, CMV and Epstein-Barr virus. Compared with equally common non-associated chains, HLA-associated TCR beta chains in a later analysis were more clonally expanded and had lower generation probabilities. In a later analysis, TCR association rates were found to vary across HLA loci, with the most associated TCRs seen for DRB1 alleles and the fewest for HLA-C alleles. In this cohort, only TCR beta chains were sequenced, and detectable features were limited by the absence of alpha or paired-chain data. Because some donors lacked HLA typing at each locus, the association tests relied only on the typed subset. In vitro tests confirmed that a few of the cytomegalovirus-associated TCR beta chains recognize cytomegalovirus antigens. The classifier was reported to diagnose cytomegalovirus status with high specificity and sensitivity in both the original and validation cohorts. The study listed approximately 160 TCR beta chains as associated with cytomegalovirus. Sequencing depth was assumed to be roughly uniform across donors in the presence/absence analyses, though that assumption may not hold. For the cohort, immune exposure information was limited to CMV serostatus. Because counts were too low, 15 or so rarely observed V segments, including chromosome 9 orphons, were excluded from the earlier analysis of 587 of the donors. At a false discovery rate of 0.05, a later analysis linked 16,951 TCR beta sequences to specific HLA alleles. Linkage disequilibrium might explain the correlated functional status among segregating V segments, but an unknown experimental factor could not be ruled out. When HLA alleles, especially DR and DQ, strongly co-occurred, TCR associations were difficult to assign to individual alleles. Most TCR sequences were observed very rarely across donors, whereas some public TCRs were present in many individuals. A later analysis found that most CMV-associated TCR beta chains appeared HLA-restricted, with HLA associations seemingly driven largely by CMV exposure. According to a later genetic analysis, donors in an Asian-associated ancestry cluster had fewer N-insertions in productive TCRs than the approximately 700-donor mean. A cluster of highly shared sequence variants was judged likely to be a technical artifact of the sequencing pipeline. In an earlier analysis of some 550 of the donors, most TCR beta V segments were observed in productive rearrangements about 87% or about 30% of the time, broadly matching IMGT annotations. A further reported finding was that TCR beta sequences accurately predicted the HLA-A and HLA-B alleles for most subjects in the first cohort. V-gene and J-gene trimming of TCR beta chains was associated with a missense DCLRE1C variant in a later genetic analysis, and the association was replicated in an independent cohort. According to the authors, the approach could potentially be generalized to other disease states and immunological phenotypes.

The clonotype originates from a male donor in good health and CMV-seronegative. Sequenced input: PBMCs.

The CDR3 here reads CASSRDGTSGTDTQYF. At the DNA level, the sequence is TGTGCCAGCAGCCGCGACGGGACTAGCGGCACAGATACGCAGTATTTT. This receptor chain uses TRBV7-3 and TRBJ2-3, with TRBD2 matching 10 junction bases. The CDR3 has 16 amino acids, counting the end cysteine and phenylalanine. Solely the CDR3 DNA is kept, with 48 bases framed from the first base. Compared with germline, V lacks 5 bases and J lacks 1 base; bases without a gene match: 6. Sequences SGHTA (CDR1) and FQGTGA (CDR2) are obtained from the germline V gene.